Listed below are T cell receptor beta chains from one sample, sequenced in a study of cytomegalovirus exposure and HLA in healthy donors. Profiling relied on immunoSEQ multiplex PCR, and the TCRdb table lists in-frame clones only, not all of them. The sample holds under 250,000 clones, roughly 85% seen once. Source material: PBMCs. Receptor source: a woman in her twenties or thirties in good health and CMV-seropositive. Each CDR3 is given with its conserved first and last residue. Fields, in order: J gene, D gene, V gene, CDR3 protein. A D gene is named only where the DNA matches it firmly.

J: TRBJ1-1; D: .; V: TRBV2; CDR3: CASSQDRPRGAFF
J: TRBJ2-7; D: .; V: TRBV2; CDR3: CASSVSGYEQYF
J: TRBJ2-5; D: TRBD1; V: TRBV19; CDR3: CASSFHRDRGPETQYF
J: TRBJ2-1; D: TRBD2; V: TRBV7-9; CDR3: CASRLSGSYNEQFF
J: TRBJ2-1; D: TRBD2; V: TRBV4-1; CDR3: CASSQSGLAVDEQFF
J: TRBJ1-5; D: .; V: TRBV18; CDR3: CASSPGHQTNQPQHF
J: TRBJ2-2; D: TRBD1; V: TRBV28; CDR3: CASSLGPGGKSGELFF
J: TRBJ2-2; D: .; V: TRBV6-1; CDR3: CASSAPLRQPNTGELFF
J: .; D: .; V: TRBV27; CDR3: CASSPDGWSLSEQYF
J: TRBJ1-1; D: .; V: TRBV5-4; CDR3: CASSLLSRGLAYGTEAFF
J: TRBJ2-7; D: TRBD2; V: TRBV19; CDR3: CASSISGGLYEQYF
J: TRBJ1-5; D: .; V: TRBV5-1; CDR3: CASSLIPRSRRSNQPQHF
J: TRBJ2-7; D: .; V: TRBV14; CDR3: CASSLPSLTYEQYF
J: TRBJ2-7; D: .; V: TRBV11-3; CDR3: CASSLTLTRHEQYF
J: TRBJ1-1; D: .; V: TRBV4-1; CDR3: CASSRAERFRGTEAFF
J: TRBJ1-2; D: TRBD1; V: TRBV15; CDR3: CATSRERQGFNYGYTF
J: TRBJ2-7; D: TRBD2; V: TRBV15; CDR3: CATSIGRVGSYEQYF
J: TRBJ2-5; D: TRBD2; V: TRBV4-1; CDR3: CASSQLGLAGGQFGETQYF
J: TRBJ2-6; D: .; V: TRBV14; CDR3: CASSLTGANVLTF
J: TRBJ2-2; D: .; V: TRBV19; CDR3: CASERDNKNTGELFF
J: TRBJ2-3; D: .; V: TRBV4-3; CDR3: CASSQDSAAEGTDTQYF
J: TRBJ1-5; D: TRBD1; V: TRBV7-9; CDR3: CASSLEGWTGGVSNQPQHF
J: TRBJ1-1; D: .; V: TRBV11-2; CDR3: CASSHSPHSMNTEAFF
J: TRBJ2-1; D: .; V: TRBV11-3; CDR3: CASSLTTGSNEQFF
J: TRBJ2-5; D: TRBD1; V: TRBV5-6; CDR3: CASLRTGKETQYF
J: TRBJ1-3; D: .; V: TRBV7-9; CDR3: CASSFRERTPGNTIYF
J: TRBJ2-3; D: TRBD2; V: TRBV5-1; CDR3: CASRAGAQLSTDTQYF
J: TRBJ2-7; D: .; V: TRBV29-1; CDR3: CSVEPRRGYEQYF
J: TRBJ2-1; D: TRBD2; V: TRBV4-3; CDR3: CASSQGPSGGAYEQFF
J: TRBJ2-4; D: .; V: TRBV5-6; CDR3: CASSLNEGGKNIQYF
J: TRBJ1-2; D: TRBD1; V: TRBV6-5; CDR3: CASSKTGGDNYGYTF
J: TRBJ1-1; D: TRBD1; V: TRBV27; CDR3: CASSFGQGKGAEAFF
J: TRBJ1-2; D: TRBD1; V: TRBV9; CDR3: CASSVGDSYGYTF
J: TRBJ2-7; D: TRBD1; V: TRBV28; CDR3: CASREGQGVSEQYF
J: TRBJ1-1; D: .; V: TRBV28; CDR3: CASSPSRQYTEAFF
J: TRBJ2-5; D: .; V: TRBV7-7; CDR3: CASSQTEGGQLTQYF
J: TRBJ1-1; D: TRBD1; V: TRBV6-5; CDR3: CASSYTVQGGDTEAFF
J: TRBJ2-3; D: .; V: TRBV6-5; CDR3: CASSYSGARTDTQYF
J: TRBJ2-3; D: .; V: TRBV7-2; CDR3: CASSPLHTTDTQYF
J: TRBJ2-1; D: .; V: TRBV11-2; CDR3: CASSSPTRGDEQFF